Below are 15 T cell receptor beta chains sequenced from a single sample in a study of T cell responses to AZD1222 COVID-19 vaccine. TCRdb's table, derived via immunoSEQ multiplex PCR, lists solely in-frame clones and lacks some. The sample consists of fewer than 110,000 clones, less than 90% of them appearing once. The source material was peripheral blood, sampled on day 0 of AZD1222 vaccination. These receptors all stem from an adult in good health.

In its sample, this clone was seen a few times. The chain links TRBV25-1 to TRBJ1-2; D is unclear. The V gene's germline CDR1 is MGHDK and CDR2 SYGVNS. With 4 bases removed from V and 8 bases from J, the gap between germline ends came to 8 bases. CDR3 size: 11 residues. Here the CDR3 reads CASSVLGGYTF. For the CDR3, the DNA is TGTGCCAGCAGTGTGCTGGGCGGCTACACCTTC.

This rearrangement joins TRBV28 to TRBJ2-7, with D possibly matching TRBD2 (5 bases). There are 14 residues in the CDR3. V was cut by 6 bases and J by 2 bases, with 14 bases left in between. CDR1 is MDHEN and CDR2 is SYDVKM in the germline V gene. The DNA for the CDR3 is TGTGCCAGCAGGGTCGGCGCGGGTGCCTACGAGCAGTACTTC. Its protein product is CASRVGAGAYEQYF.

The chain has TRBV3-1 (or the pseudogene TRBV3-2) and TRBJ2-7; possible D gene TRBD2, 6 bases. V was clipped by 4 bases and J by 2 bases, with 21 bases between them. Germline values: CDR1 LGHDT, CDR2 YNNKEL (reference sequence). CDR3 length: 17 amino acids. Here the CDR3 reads CASSPNGGAADPYEQYF. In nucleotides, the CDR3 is TGTGCCAGCAGCCCGAACGGCGGGGCCGCGGACCCCTACGAGCAGTACTTC.

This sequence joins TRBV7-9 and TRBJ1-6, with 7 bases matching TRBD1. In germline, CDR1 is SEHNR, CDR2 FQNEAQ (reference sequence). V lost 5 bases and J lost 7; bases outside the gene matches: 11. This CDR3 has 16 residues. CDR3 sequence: CASSEKTGTENSPLHF. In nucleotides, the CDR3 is TGTGCCAGCAGCGAAAAAACCGGGACAGAAAATTCACCCCTCCACTTT.

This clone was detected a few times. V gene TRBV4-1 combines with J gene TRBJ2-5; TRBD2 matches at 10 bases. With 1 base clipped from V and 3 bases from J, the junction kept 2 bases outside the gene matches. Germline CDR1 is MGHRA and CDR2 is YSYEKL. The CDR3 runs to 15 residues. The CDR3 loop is CASSQGSGGEETQYF. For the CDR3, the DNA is TGCGCCAGCAGCCAAGGGAGCGGGGGGGAAGAGACCCAGTACTTC.

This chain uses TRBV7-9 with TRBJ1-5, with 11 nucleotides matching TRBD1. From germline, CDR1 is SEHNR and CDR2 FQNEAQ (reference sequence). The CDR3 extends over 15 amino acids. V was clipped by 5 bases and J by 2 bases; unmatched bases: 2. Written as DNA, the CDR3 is TGTGCCAGCAGCCGGGGACAGGGGGGCAATCAGCCCCAGCATTTT. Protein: CASSRGQGGNQPQHF.

The CDR3 protein is CASREGLAVYNEQFF. The CDR3 DNA reads TGCGCCAGCAGGGAAGGACTAGCGGTATACAATGAGCAGTTCTTC. This chain connects TRBV10-2 to TRBJ2-1; TRBD2 matches at 10 bases. Per the germline V gene, CDR1 is WSHSY and CDR2 is SAAADI. The CDR3 has 15 amino acids. V lost 6 bases, J lost 4 bases, and 6 bases stayed unmatched.

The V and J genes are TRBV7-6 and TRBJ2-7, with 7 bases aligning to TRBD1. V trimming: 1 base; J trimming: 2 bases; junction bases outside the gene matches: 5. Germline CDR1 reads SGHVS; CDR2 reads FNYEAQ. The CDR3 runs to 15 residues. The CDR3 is CASSLDQGVAYEQYF. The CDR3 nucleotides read TGTGCCAGCAGCTTAGATCAGGGGGTGGCCTACGAGCAGTACTTC.

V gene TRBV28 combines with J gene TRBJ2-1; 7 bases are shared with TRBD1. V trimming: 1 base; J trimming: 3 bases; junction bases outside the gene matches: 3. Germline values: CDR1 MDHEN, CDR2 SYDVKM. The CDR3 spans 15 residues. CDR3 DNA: TGTGCCAGCAGTTTATATGGGACAGTCTACAATGAGCAGTTCTTC. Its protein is CASSLYGTVYNEQFF.

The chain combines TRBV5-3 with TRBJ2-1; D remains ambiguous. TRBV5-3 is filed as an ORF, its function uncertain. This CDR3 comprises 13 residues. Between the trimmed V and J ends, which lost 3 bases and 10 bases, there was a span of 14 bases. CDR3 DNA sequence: TGTGCCAGAAGCTGCGGCCTGAATCGGGAGCAGTTCTTC. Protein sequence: CARSCGLNREQFF.

CDR3 DNA: TGTGCCTGGAGTGTAAAAAGTCAGGGGGGCGAAGCTTTCTTT. Protein product: CAWSVKSQGGEAFF. The V and J genes are TRBV30 and TRBJ1-1; TRBD1 matches 7 bases. The CDR3 contains 14 residues. Germline values: CDR1 GTSNPN, CDR2 SVGIG (reference sequence). Trimming took 0 bases from V and 8 from J; bases not matched to a gene: 9.

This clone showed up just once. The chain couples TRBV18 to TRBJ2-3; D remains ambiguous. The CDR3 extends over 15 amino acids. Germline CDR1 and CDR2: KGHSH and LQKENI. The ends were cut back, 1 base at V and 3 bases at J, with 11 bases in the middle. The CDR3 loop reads CASSPQGVRTDTQYF. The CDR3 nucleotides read TGTGCCAGCTCACCACAGGGTGTTAGGACAGATACGCAGTATTTT. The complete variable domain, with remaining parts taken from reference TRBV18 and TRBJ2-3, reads NAGVMQNPRHLVRRRGQEARLRCSPMKGHSHVYWYRQLPEEGLKFMVYLQKENIIDESGMPKERFSAEFPKEGPSILRIQQVVRGDSAAYFCASSPQGVRTDTQYFGPGTRLTVL.

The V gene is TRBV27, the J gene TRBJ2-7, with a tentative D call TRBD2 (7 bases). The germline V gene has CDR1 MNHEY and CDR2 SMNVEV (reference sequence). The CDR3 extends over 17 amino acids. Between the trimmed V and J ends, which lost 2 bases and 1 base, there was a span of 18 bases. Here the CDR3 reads CASSLEGGATSSYEQYF. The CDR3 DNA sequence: TGTGCCAGCAGTTTAGAAGGGGGGGCTACCTCATCCTACGAGCAGTACTTC.

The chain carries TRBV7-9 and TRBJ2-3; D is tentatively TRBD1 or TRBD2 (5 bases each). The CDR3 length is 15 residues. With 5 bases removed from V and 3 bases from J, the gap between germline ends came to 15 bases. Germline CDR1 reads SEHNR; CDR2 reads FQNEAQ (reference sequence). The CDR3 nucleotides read TGTGCCAGCAGCGGGACCAGGGAGACTACAGATACGCAGTATTTT. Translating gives CASSGTRETTDTQYF. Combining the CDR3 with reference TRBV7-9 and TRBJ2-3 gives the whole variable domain DTGVSQNPRHKITKRGQNVTFRCDPISEHNRLYWYRQTLGQGPEFLTYFQNEAQLEKSRLLSDRFSAERPKGSFSTLEIQRTEQGDSAMYLCASSGTRETTDTQYFGPGTRLTVL.

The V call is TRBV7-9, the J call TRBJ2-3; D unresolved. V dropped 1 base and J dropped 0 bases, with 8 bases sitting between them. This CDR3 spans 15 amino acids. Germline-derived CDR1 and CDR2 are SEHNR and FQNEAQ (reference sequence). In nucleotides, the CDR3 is TGTGCCAGCAGCTTAGGACAAACTAGCACAGATACGCAGTATTTT. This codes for CASSLGQTSTDTQYF.